The present entry profiles one TCR beta chain with its context. What it binds is unknown. The CDR3 is 16 residues long. With V trimmed by 5 bases and J by 8 bases, 13 bases remained unmatched. The germline V gene encodes CDR1 LNHNV and CDR2 YYDKDF (reference sequence). The data stem from a study of T cells in narcolepsy. At the level of the study: Healthy controls were enrolled alongside patients with narcolepsy type 1 or type 2. Regarding the study as a whole: In some patient and control memory CD4+ samples, autoreactive clones were absent. Healthy controls reportedly lacked the autoreactive clonotypes serially found in patients' blood. Comparing one patient's CSF and blood CD4+ clonotypes highlighted HCRT- and TRIB2-specific autoreactive clonotypes.

The table came from immunoSEQ multiplex PCR; TCRdb's copy has only in-frame clones and leaves some out. The sample lists about 30,000 clones, about 83% occurring once. The rearrangement joins TRBV15 to TRBJ2-1; TRBD2 agrees at 9 bases. Sequenced material: CD45RA- memory CD4+ T cells from PBMCs. The receptor comes from a human donor with narcolepsy. The CDR3 DNA sequence: TGTGCCACCAGCCCCCTGGCGGGGGGGCTCAGCTATGAGCAGTTCTTC. Protein: CATSPLAGGLSYEQFF.